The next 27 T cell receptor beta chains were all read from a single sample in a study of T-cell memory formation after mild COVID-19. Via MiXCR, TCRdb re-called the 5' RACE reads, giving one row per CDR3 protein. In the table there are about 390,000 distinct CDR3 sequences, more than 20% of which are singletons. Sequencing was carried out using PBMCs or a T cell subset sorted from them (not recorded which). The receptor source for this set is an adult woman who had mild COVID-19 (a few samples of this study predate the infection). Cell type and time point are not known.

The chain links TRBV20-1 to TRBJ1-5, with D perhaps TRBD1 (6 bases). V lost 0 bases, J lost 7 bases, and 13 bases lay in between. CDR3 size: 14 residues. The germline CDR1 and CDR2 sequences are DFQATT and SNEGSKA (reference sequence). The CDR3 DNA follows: TGCAGTGCTAGAGACCGAGACACAGGGCAGCCCCAGCATTTT. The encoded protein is CSARDRDTGQPQHF.

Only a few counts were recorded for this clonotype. The chain's CDR3 is CASSSAAGRDEQYF. As DNA, the CDR3 is TGTGCCAGCAGTTCGGCGGCGGGAAGGGACGAGCAGTACTTC. This chain connects TRBV12-3 or TRBV12-4 to TRBJ2-7; D perhaps matches TRBD2 (6 bases). The CDR3 extends over 14 amino acids. V lost 4 bases and J lost 5, with 15 bases in between.

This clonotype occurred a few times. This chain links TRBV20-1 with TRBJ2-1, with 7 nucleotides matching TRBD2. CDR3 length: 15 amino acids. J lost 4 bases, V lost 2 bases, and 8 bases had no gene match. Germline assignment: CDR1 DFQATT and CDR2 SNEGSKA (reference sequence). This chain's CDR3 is CSARRGLAAYNEQFF. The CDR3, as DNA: TGCAGTGCTAGACGTGGGCTAGCGGCTTACAATGAGCAGTTCTTC.

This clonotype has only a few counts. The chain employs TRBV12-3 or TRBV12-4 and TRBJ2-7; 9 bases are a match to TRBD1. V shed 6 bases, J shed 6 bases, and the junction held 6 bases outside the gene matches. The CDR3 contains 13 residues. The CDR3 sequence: CASSLTGGGEQYF. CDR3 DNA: TGTGCCAGCAGCTTAACAGGGGGCGGCGAGCAGTACTTC.

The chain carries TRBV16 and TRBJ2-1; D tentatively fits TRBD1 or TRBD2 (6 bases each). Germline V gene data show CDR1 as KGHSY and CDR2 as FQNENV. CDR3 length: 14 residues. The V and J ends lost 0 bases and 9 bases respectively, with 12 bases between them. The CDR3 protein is CASSQSRGVGEQFF. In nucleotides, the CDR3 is TGTGCCAGCAGCCAATCGAGGGGGGTTGGTGAGCAGTTCTTC.

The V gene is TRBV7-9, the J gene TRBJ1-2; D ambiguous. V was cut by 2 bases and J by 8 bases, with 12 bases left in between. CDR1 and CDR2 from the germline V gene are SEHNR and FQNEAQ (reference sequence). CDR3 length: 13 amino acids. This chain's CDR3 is CASSLISGYGYTF. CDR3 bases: TGTGCCAGCAGCTTAATTTCTGGGTACGGCTACACCTTC.

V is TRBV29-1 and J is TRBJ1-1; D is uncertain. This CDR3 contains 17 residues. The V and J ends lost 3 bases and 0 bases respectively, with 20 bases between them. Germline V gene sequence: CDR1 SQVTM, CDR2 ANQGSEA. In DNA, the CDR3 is TGCAGCGTTGACCACGGAAGTCCTGGATGGATGAACACTGAAGCTTTCTTT. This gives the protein CSVDHGSPGWMNTEAFF. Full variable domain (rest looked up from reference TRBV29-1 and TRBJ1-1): SAVISQKPSRDICQRGTSLTIQCQVDSQVTMMFWYRQQPGQSLTLIATANQGSEATYESGFVIDKFPISRPNLTFSTLTVSNMSPEDSSIYLCSVDHGSPGWMNTEAFFGQGTRLTVV.

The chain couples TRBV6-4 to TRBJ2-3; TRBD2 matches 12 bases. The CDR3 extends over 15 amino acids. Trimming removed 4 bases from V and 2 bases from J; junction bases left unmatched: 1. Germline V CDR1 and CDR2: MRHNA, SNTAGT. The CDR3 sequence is CASSGLAGDTDTQYF. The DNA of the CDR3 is TGTGCCAGCAGTGGACTAGCGGGAGACACAGATACGCAGTATTTT.

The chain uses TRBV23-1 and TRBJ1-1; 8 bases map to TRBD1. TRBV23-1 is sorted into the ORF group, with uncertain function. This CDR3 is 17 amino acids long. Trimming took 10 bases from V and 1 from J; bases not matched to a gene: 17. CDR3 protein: CATPRQGSICANTEAFF. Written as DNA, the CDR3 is TGCGCCACACCCAGACAGGGGTCAATTTGCGCGAACACTGAAGCTTTCTTT.

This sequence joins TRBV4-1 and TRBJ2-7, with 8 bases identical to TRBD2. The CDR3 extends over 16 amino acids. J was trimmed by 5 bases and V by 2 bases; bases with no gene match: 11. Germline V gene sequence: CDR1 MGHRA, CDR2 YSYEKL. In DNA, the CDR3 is TGCGCCAGCAGCCAACCCCCGGGGGGGGACGACCACGAGCAGTACTTC. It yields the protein CASSQPPGGDDHEQYF.

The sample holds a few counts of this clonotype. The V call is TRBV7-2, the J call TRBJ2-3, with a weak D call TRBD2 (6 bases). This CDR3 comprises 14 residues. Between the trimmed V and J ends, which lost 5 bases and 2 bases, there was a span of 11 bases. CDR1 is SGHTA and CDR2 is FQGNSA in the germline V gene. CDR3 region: CASSRDFNTDTQYF. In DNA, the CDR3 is TGTGCCAGCAGCCGGGACTTTAACACAGATACGCAGTATTTT.

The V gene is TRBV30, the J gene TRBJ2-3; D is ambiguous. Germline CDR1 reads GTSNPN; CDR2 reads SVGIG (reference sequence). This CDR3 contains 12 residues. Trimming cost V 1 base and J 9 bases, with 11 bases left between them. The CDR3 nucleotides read TGTGCCTGGAGTGAGACCCCGCACACGCAGTATTTT. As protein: CAWSETPHTQYF. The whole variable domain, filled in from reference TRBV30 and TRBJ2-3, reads SQTIHQWPATLVQPVGSPLSLECTVEGTSNPNLYWYRQAAGRGLQLLFYSVGIGQISSEVPQNLSASRPQDRQFILSSKKLLLSDSGFYLCAWSETPHTQYFGPGTRLTVL.

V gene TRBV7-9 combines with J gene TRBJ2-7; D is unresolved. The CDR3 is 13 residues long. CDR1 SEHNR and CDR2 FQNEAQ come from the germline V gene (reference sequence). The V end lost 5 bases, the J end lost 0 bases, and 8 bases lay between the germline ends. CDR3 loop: CASSLLPSYEQYF. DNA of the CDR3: TGTGCCAGCAGCCTACTACCCTCCTACGAGCAGTACTTC.

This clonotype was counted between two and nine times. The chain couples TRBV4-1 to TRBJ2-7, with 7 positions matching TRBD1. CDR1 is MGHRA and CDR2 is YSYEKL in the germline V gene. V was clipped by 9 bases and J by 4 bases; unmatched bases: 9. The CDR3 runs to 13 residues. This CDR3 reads CASREGGSYEQYF. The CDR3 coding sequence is TGCGCCAGTCGTGAAGGGGGCAGTTACGAGCAGTACTTC.

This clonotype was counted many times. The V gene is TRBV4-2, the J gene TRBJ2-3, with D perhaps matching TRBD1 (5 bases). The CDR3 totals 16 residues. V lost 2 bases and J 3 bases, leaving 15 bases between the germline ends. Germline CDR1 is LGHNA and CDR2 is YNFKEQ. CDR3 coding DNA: TGTGCCAGCAGCCAACGGATTAGGACACGGACAGATACGCAGTATTTT. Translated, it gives CASSQRIRTRTDTQYF.

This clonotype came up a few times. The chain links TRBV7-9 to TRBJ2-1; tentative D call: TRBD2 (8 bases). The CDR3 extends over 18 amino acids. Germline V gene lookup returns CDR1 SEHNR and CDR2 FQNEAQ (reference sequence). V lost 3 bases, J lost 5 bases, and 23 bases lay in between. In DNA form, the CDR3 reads TGTGCCAGCAGCTTTCGGGGGGGGGAGACAGGGAAGAACAATGAGCAGTTCTTC. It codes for CASSFRGGETGKNNEQFF.

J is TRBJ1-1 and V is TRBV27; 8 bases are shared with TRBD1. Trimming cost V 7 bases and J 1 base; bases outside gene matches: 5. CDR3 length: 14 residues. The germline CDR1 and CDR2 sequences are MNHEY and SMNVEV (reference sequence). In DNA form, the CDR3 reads TGTGCCAGCATCCTCGGGACAGGGAACACTGAAGCTTTCTTT. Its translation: CASILGTGNTEAFF.

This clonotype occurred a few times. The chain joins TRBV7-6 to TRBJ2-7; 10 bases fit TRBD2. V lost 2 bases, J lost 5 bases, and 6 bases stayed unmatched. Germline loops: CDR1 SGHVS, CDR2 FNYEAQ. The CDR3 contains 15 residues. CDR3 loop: CASSLSAGGIHEQYF. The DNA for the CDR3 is TGTGCCAGCAGCTTATCAGCGGGAGGGATCCACGAGCAGTACTTC.

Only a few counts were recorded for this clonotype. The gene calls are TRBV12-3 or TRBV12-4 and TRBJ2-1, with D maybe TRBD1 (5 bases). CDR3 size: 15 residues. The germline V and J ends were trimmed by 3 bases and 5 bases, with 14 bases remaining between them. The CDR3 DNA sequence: TGTGCCAGCAGTTTCGGGCAGGGTCGGAACAATGAGCAGTTCTTC. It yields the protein CASSFGQGRNNEQFF.

Written as DNA, the CDR3 is TGTGCCAGCAGCTTGGGAGCTAGCGGGGGGGCCGGGACCGGGGAGCTGTTTTTT. This codes for CASSLGASGGAGTGELFF. The chain combines TRBV7-2 with TRBJ2-2, with 12 positions matching TRBD2. The CDR3 length is 18 residues. V lost 3 bases, J lost 5 bases, and 10 bases stayed unmatched. Germline V gene data show CDR1 as SGHTA and CDR2 as FQGNSA. The full variable domain, with the rest looked up from reference TRBV7-2 and TRBJ2-2, is GAGVSQSPSNKVTEKGKDVELRCDPISGHTALYWYRQSLGQGLEFLIYFQGNSAPDKSGLPSDRFSAERTGGSVSTLTIQRTQQEDSAVYLCASSLGASGGAGTGELFFGEGSRLTVL.

The CDR3 spells CSASRTGGGSPLHF. The CDR3 DNA sequence: TGCAGTGCTTCCCGGACCGGAGGGGGTTCACCCCTCCACTTT. This sequence joins TRBV20-1 and TRBJ1-6, with a weak D call TRBD1 (6 bases). Germline lookup yields CDR1 DFQATT and CDR2 SNEGSKA (reference sequence). The CDR3 covers 14 residues. Trimming removed 5 bases from V and 9 bases from J, with 17 bases in between.

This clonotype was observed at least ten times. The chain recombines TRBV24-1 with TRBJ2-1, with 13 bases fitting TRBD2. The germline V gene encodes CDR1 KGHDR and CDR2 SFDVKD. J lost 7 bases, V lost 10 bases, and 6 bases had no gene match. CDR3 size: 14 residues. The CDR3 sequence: CATQGLAGKNEQFF. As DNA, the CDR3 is TGTGCCACTCAGGGACTAGCGGGAAAGAATGAGCAGTTCTTC.

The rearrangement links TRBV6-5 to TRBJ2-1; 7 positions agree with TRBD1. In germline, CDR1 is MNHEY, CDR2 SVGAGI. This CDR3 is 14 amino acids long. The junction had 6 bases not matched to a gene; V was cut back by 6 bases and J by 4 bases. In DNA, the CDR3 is TGTGCCAGCAGCCACCGGGACAGATACAATGAGCAGTTCTTC. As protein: CASSHRDRYNEQFF.

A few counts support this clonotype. CDR3 coding DNA: TGTGCCAGCAGTGCCGGACGGTCCTACGAGCAGTACTTC. Its protein is CASSAGRSYEQYF. The chain recombines TRBV12-3 or TRBV12-4 with TRBJ2-7; no firm D call. The CDR3 has 13 residues. Trimming removed 5 bases at V and 1 base at J, with 9 bases between.

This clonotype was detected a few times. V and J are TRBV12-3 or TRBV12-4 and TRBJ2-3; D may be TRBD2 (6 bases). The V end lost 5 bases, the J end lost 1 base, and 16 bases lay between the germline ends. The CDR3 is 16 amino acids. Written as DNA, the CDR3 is TGTGCCAGCAGTCCTGGCCCGGGAGCGGGCACAGATACGCAGTATTTT. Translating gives CASSPGPGAGTDTQYF.

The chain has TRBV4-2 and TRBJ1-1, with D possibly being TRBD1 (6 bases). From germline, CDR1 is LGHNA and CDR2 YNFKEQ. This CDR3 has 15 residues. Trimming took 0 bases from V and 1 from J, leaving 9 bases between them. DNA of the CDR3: TGTGCCAGCAGCCAAGATGGACAGTCGAACACTGAAGCTTTCTTT. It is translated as CASSQDGQSNTEAFF.

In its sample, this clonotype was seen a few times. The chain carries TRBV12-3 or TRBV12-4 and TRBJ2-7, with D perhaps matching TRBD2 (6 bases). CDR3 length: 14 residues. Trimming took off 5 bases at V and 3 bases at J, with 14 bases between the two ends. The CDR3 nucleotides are TGTGCCAGCAGTCCCCGTCGGGGAGGCTACGAGCAGTACTTC. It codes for CASSPRRGGYEQYF.